Listed here are 21 T cell receptor beta chains from one sample, sequenced in a study of cytomegalovirus exposure and HLA in healthy donors. The study ran its PCR with 60 Vbeta and 13 Jbeta primers. Assay: immunoSEQ multiplex PCR; the TCRdb copy retains only in-frame clones and omits some. This sample yields 250,000 to 350,000 clones, of which just over 85% are seen a single time; about 4% belongs to the top ten. The sample taken for sequencing was PBMCs. The receptor source for this set is a man in his forties or fifties in good health and CMV-seropositive.

The V gene is TRBV14, the J gene TRBJ2-7; 7 nucleotides align to TRBD1. There are 17 residues in the CDR3. J was trimmed by 1 base and V by 2 bases; bases with no gene match: 11. Germline CDR1 is SGHDN and CDR2 is FVKESK. The CDR3 DNA is TGTGCCAGCAGCCAAACGTTTTACCGGGACAGATCCTACGAGCAGTACTTC. Translated, it gives CASSQTFYRDRSYEQYF.

The chain joins TRBV19 to TRBJ2-1, with 12 bases lining up with TRBD2. The CDR3 totals 14 residues. V trimming: 8 bases; J trimming: 3 bases; junction bases outside the gene matches: 2. From germline, CDR1 is LNHDA and CDR2 SQIVND (reference sequence). In nucleotides, the CDR3 is TGTGCCAGTCGGACTAGCGGGATCTACAATGAGCAGTTCTTC. Its translation: CASRTSGIYNEQFF.

The chain links TRBV5-4 to TRBJ1-1, with a tentative D call TRBD1 (5 bases). The germline V gene encodes CDR1 SGHNT and CDR2 YYREEE (reference sequence). Between the trimmed V and J ends, which lost 4 bases and 1 base, there was a span of 8 bases. The CDR3 consists of 13 residues. As DNA, the CDR3 is TGTGCCAGCAGCGGGGGGACGAACACTGAAGCTTTCTTT. It translates to CASSGGTNTEAFF.

The rearrangement links TRBV28 to TRBJ1-5; 7 positions match TRBD1. Germline V gene lookup returns CDR1 MDHEN and CDR2 SYDVKM. This CDR3 has 15 residues. V dropped 7 bases and J dropped 0; count of bases not matched to a gene: 6. The CDR3 nucleotides read TGTGCCAGCACCCATGGGACAGCTAGCAATCAGCCCCAGCATTTT. It specifies CASTHGTASNQPQHF.

The chain is built from TRBV4-1 and TRBJ1-5, with D possibly being TRBD1 (5 bases). CDR1 is MGHRA, CDR2 YSYEKL, per germline. Trimming took off 1 base at V and 3 bases at J, with 16 bases between the two ends. The CDR3 consists of 17 residues. CDR3: CASSQGVWQGTNQPQHF. As DNA, the CDR3 is TGCGCCAGCAGCCAAGGAGTCTGGCAGGGCACCAATCAGCCCCAGCATTTT.

In nucleotides, the CDR3 is TGCAGCGTCCGGACAGAGAATGGCTACACCTTC. Translated, it gives CSVRTENGYTF. V gene TRBV29-1 combines with J gene TRBJ1-2, with D maybe TRBD1 (6 bases). There are 11 residues in the CDR3. Trimming removed 6 bases at V and 6 bases at J, with 11 bases between. The germline V gene has CDR1 SQVTM and CDR2 ANQGSEA.

The rearrangement links TRBV4-3 to TRBJ2-7; 8 bases fit TRBD2. The CDR3 length is 16 residues. V shed 0 bases, J shed 0 bases, and the junction held 4 bases outside the gene matches. Germline V gene lookup returns CDR1 LGHNA and CDR2 YSLEER. CDR3 in amino acids: CASSQDKAGASYEQYF. CDR3 DNA: TGCGCCAGCAGCCAAGATAAAGCGGGAGCCTCCTACGAGCAGTACTTC.

The chain links TRBV4-1 to TRBJ2-7; D unclear. Germline CDR1 MGHRA, CDR2 YSYEKL. Trimming cost V 2 bases and J 0 bases, with 11 bases left between them. This CDR3 contains 15 residues. The CDR3 nucleotides read TGCGCCAGCAGCCAACTTACAGAATACTCCTACGAGCAGTACTTC. Encoded protein: CASSQLTEYSYEQYF.

The CDR3 nucleotides are TGTGCCAGCAGCTTGGACCTAGCGAATTCCTACAATGAGCAGTTCTTC. This codes for CASSLDLANSYNEQFF. The rearrangement uses TRBV7-9 and TRBJ2-1, with a possible D match to TRBD2 (6 bases). This CDR3 comprises 16 residues. V lost 3 bases and J 1 base, leaving 13 bases between the germline ends. The V gene's germline CDR1 is SEHNR and CDR2 FQNEAQ (reference sequence).

The V gene is TRBV9, the J gene TRBJ2-3; 11 bases line up with TRBD2. V was clipped by 0 bases and J by 4 bases; unmatched bases: 4. CDR3 size: 16 residues. CDR1 and CDR2 from the germline V gene are SGDLS and YYNGEE. CDR3 nucleotides: TGTGCCAGCAGCGTAGATAGCGGGAGGGCCTCAGATACGCAGTATTTT. This sequence encodes CASSVDSGRASDTQYF.

In this sample, this clone turned up a few times. The same CDR3 also results from other DNA sequences found in this sample. This sequence joins TRBV6-1 and TRBJ1-1, with 7 nucleotides matching TRBD1. With 9 bases clipped from V and 4 bases from J, the junction kept 8 bases outside the gene matches. This CDR3 comprises 13 residues. Germline assignment: CDR1 MNHNS and CDR2 SASEGT. The chain's CDR3 is CASKPTGRTEAFF. The DNA for the CDR3 is TGTGCCAGTAAACCGACAGGGCGCACTGAAGCTTTCTTT.

Note on this clone: One junction end disagrees with the germline gene, perhaps due to a read error. The genes are TRBV7-9 and TRBJ1-1; D gene ambiguous. The CDR3 sequence is 14 residues long. Germline V CDR1 and CDR2: SEHNR, FQNEAQ (reference sequence). The CDR3 nucleotides read TGTTCCAGCAGCTCCGGACTGAAACCCACTGAAGCTTTCTTT. It encodes CSSSSGLKPTEAFF.

The V call is TRBV7-3, the J call TRBJ2-7, with TRBD1 matching 11 bases. The CDR3 runs 13 residues. CDR1 SGHTA and CDR2 FQGTGA come from the germline V gene. J gave up 5 bases and V 5 bases, and 2 bases lay outside the gene matches. CDR3 residues: CASSRDRGDEQYF. CDR3 bases: TGTGCCAGCAGCCGGGACAGGGGGGACGAGCAGTACTTC.

This rearrangement joins TRBV5-1 to TRBJ2-2, with 11 bases identical to TRBD2. Germline CDR1 and CDR2: SGHRS and YFSETQ. The CDR3 has 17 residues. V shed 4 bases and J 3 bases; nucleotides not matched to a gene: 8. The CDR3 here is CASSPGASGRYTGELFF. In DNA form, the CDR3 reads TGCGCCAGCAGCCCGGGGGCTAGCGGGAGGTACACCGGGGAGCTGTTTTTT.

The rearrangement uses TRBV30 and TRBJ1-5; TRBD1 might be the D (5 bases). The CDR3 is 13 amino acids. Trimming pared 2 bases from V and 3 bases from J, leaving 8 bases between. Germline V gene lookup returns CDR1 GTSNPN and CDR2 SVGIG (reference sequence). CDR3 in amino acids: CAWSQGANQPQHF. CDR3 nucleotides: TGTGCCTGGAGTCAGGGCGCCAATCAGCCCCAGCATTTT.

The chain employs TRBV7-8 and TRBJ1-2; TRBD1 agrees at 7 bases. The CDR3 has 15 amino acids. From germline, CDR1 is SGHVS and CDR2 FQNEAQ. V was pared by 0 bases and J by 2 bases, with 3 bases of the junction left unmatched. In nucleotides, the CDR3 is TGTGCCAGCAGCTTAGCCTTGACAGGGAACTATGGCTACACCTTC. This translates into CASSLALTGNYGYTF.

CDR3 DNA: TGTGCCAGTAGTTTTCTCGCCAGGGGTACGACCAAAAACATTCAGTACTTC. This gives the protein CASSFLARGTTKNIQYF. The V call is TRBV19, the J call TRBJ2-4, with D possibly matching TRBD1 (6 bases). The V end lost 5 bases, the J end lost 2 bases, and 19 bases lay between the germline ends. CDR3 length: 17 amino acids. The V gene's germline CDR1 is LNHDA and CDR2 SQIVND (reference sequence). The entire variable domain, with the rest obtained from reference TRBV19 and TRBJ2-4, is as follows: DGGITQSPKYLFRKEGQNVTLSCEQNLNHDAMYWYRQDPGQGLRLIYYSQIVNDFQKGDIAEGYSVSREKKESFPLTVTSAQKNPTAFYLCASSFLARGTTKNIQYFGAGTRLSVL.

The J gene is TRBJ2-1, the V gene TRBV29-1; D gene unclear. CDR1 and CDR2 (germline): SQVTM, ANQGSEA. There are 12 residues in the CDR3. V lost 3 bases to trimming and J lost 4 bases, with 7 bases between them. This CDR3 reads CSVDFVYNEQFF. The DNA for the CDR3 is TGCAGCGTTGATTTCGTTTACAATGAGCAGTTCTTC.

The CDR3 DNA sequence: TGTGCCAGCAGCCCACCGGGACTAGTTGGTGAGCAGTTCTTC. Translating it yields CASSPPGLVGEQFF. J is TRBJ2-1 and V is TRBV11-2; 8 bases fit TRBD2. Germline lookup yields CDR1 SGHAT and CDR2 FQNNGV. The CDR3 runs 14 residues. V trimming: 5 bases; J trimming: 9 bases; junction bases outside the gene matches: 9.

The chain is built from TRBV7-2 and TRBJ1-3; D gene unclear. This CDR3 has 17 residues. Germline values: CDR1 SGHTA, CDR2 FQGNSA. V lost 1 base and J lost 0, with 13 bases in between. Here the CDR3 DNA reads TGTGCCAGCAGCTTAGGCCAGGCCAGGCTCTCTGGAAACACCATATATTTT. This encodes CASSLGQARLSGNTIYF.

V usage is TRBV14 and J usage is TRBJ2-7, with no clear D. Per the germline V gene, CDR1 is SGHDN and CDR2 is FVKESK. Trimming cost V 9 bases and J 3 bases, with 15 bases left between them. This CDR3 spans 13 amino acids. CDR3 region: CARSLAPYYEQYF. The DNA of the CDR3 is TGTGCCAGATCGTTGGCACCATACTACGAGCAGTACTTC. Complete variable domain (other parts from reference TRBV14 and TRBJ2-7): EAGVTQFPSHSVIEKGQTVTLRCDPISGHDNLYWYRRVMGKEIKFLLHFVKESKQDESGMPNNRFLAERTGGTYSTLKVQPAELEDSGVYFCARSLAPYYEQYFGPGTRLTVT.